Listed below are T cell receptor beta chains from one sample, sequenced in a study of CD8+CD57+ T cells in acquired aplastic anemia. MiXCR was run by TCRdb on the reads, yielding one entry per CDR3 protein. The sample holds 220,000 or so distinct CDR3 sequences, about 62% seen once. The specimen sequenced was sorted CD4+, CD8+, or CD8+CD57+ T cells (not recorded which) from PBMCs. These receptors all stem from a human donor with aplastic anemia. CDR3s include the opening cysteine and the closing phenylalanine or tryptophan. A D gene is named only where the DNA matches it firmly. Rows may omit the clone size; those that give it use once, few, many or a size class.

>TRBV6-6|TRBJ1-1|.|few
TGTGCCAGCAGTTACTCGTCGGGGGACACTGAAGCTTTCTTT
CASSYSSGDTEAFF
>TRBV28|TRBJ2-1|.|.
TGTGCCAGCAGTGGACTATCCCGACAGCACAATGAGCAGTTCTTC
CASSGLSRQHNEQFF
>TRBV24-1|TRBJ2-1|.|many
TGTGCCACCAGTGACTCCGTCTTGGGGGCCAGGGACTGGGGGCAGTTCTTC
CATSDSVLGARDWGQFF
>TRBV20-1|TRBJ2-7|TRBD1|.
TGCAGTGCTAGAGATCCCCGACAGGGGAACTACGAGCAGTACTTC
CSARDPRQGNYEQYF
>TRBV5-1|TRBJ2-3|TRBD1|.
TGCGCCAGCAGCTTGGCCGCAGGGGGCTTAACAGATACGCAGTATTTT
CASSLAAGGLTDTQYF
>TRBV12-3/TRBV12-4|TRBJ1-1|.|.
TGTGCCAGCAGGGGCAGGGAGACTGAAGCTTTCTTT
CASRGRETEAFF
>TRBV20-1|TRBJ1-2|.|.
TGCAGTGCGTCACAGGGCAGTGGACTCAACGATTATGGCTACACCTTC
CSASQGSGLNDYGYTF
>TRBV6-5|TRBJ1-2|.|few
TGTGCCACTACGCGCGGGCAGGGAAACTATGGCTACACCTTC
CATTRGQGNYGYTF
>TRBV20-1|TRBJ2-5|TRBD2|once
TGCAGTGCTAGTGTGGGGGGACTAGCGGGAGGTGAGACCCAGTACTTC
CSASVGGLAGGETQYF
>TRBV28|TRBJ2-7|TRBD2|.
TGTGCCAGCAGCTCCGGGACTAGCGGGAGGGCCCGACTGGAGCAGTACTTC
CASSSGTSGRARLEQYF
>TRBV28|TRBJ1-2|.|many
TGTGCCAGCAGTTATGGGCGAGGCGGCAACTATGGCTACACCTTC
CASSYGRGGNYGYTF